Listed below are T cell receptor beta chains from one sample, sequenced in a study of T cells after yellow fever vaccination. One entry per CDR3 protein, called by TCRdb with MiXCR from the 5' RACE reads. Here the sample spans some 600,000 distinct CDR3 sequences, about 17% being singletons. The starting material was PBMCs, obtained about 5 days after the first yellow fever vaccination. These receptor sequences come from a man aged 18-30 years who received the YFV17D yellow fever vaccine. CDR3s include the opening cysteine and the closing phenylalanine or tryptophan. A D gene is named only where the DNA matches it firmly. Expanded clones get a size class; other rows say once, few or many, or leave the size out.

D | size | J | V | DNA | CDR3
. | . | TRBJ2-3 | TRBV5-1 | TGCGCCAGCAGCTCGTTGTCGAGCACAGATACGCAGTATTTT | CASSSLSSTDTQYF
. | many | TRBJ1-2 | TRBV6-6 | TGTGCCAGCAGTCCCAGGGGTGCCTATGGCTACACCTTC | CASSPRGAYGYTF
. | few | TRBJ1-5 | TRBV28 | TGTGCCAGCAGGGGGACGTTGAGCAATCAGCCCCAGCATTTT | CASRGTLSNQPQHF
. | few | TRBJ2-5 | TRBV6-1 | TGTGCCAGTGATTTGGGGACCCAGTACTTC | CASDLGTQYF
. | few | TRBJ2-5 | TRBV4-1 | TGCGCCAGCAGCCCCACCCCGGGACTGCCCAGAGAGACCCAGTACTTC | CASSPTPGLPRETQYF
. | . | TRBJ1-1 | TRBV15 | TGTGCCGGGGGGGCAGGGTTGTTCACTGAAGCTTTCTTT | CAGGAGLFTEAFF
. | few | TRBJ2-1 | TRBV5-1 | TGCGCCAGCAGCTTGGTTTACGATGAGCAGTTCTTC | CASSLVYDEQFF
. | few | TRBJ2-2 | TRBV6-5 | TGTGCCAGCAGTTACCTCCAGTACACCGGGGAGCTGTTTTTT | CASSYLQYTGELFF
. | few | TRBJ2-7 | TRBV5-1 | TGCGCCAGCAGCTCGGCCCGGAGCGCCGGAGAGTGGTACTTC | CASSSARSAGEWYF
. | . | TRBJ1-5 | TRBV7-9 | TGTGCCAGCAGCACTAGTCGGCAGGGCGAGCAGCCCCAGCATTTT | CASSTSRQGEQPQHF
. | . | TRBJ2-1 | TRBV12-3/TRBV12-4 | TGTGCCAGCAGTTTCCTCTACAATGAGCAGTTCTTC | CASSFLYNEQFF
TRBD1 | . | TRBJ1-1 | TRBV6-1 | TGTGCCACCACACAGGGGGTGCGCACTGAAGCTTTCTTT | CATTQGVRTEAFF
. | . | TRBJ1-1 | TRBV19 | TGTGCCACCAAGACAACCCGATTAAACACTGAAGCTTTCTTT | CATKTTRLNTEAFF
TRBD1 | few | TRBJ1-2 | TRBV3-1 | TGTGCCAGCAGTCAGACAGGGGAAGTGCGTGGCTACACCTTC | CASSQTGEVRGYTF
TRBD1 | few | TRBJ2-2 | TRBV7-2 | TGTGCCAGCATTATTAGGGGGCTGGACACCGGGGAGCTGTTTTTT | CASIIRGLDTGELFF
. | few | TRBJ2-3 | TRBV16 | TGTGCCAGCAGCGGGGCTCTACAGGTCGGAAATACGCAGTATTTT | CASSGALQVGNTQYF
. | . | TRBJ1-1 | TRBV29-1 | TGCAGCGTTGTGACGGGGTACACTGAAGCTTTCTTT | CSVVTGYTEAFF
. | . | TRBJ1-4 | TRBV3-1 | TGTGCCAGCAGCCAAGTGGTCCAGGAGGGAAAACTGTTTTTT | CASSQVVQEGKLFF
. | . | TRBJ1-2 | TRBV4-1 | TGCGCCAGCAGCCAAGAAGGAACTACCTATGGCTACACCTTC | CASSQEGTTYGYTF
TRBD1 | few | TRBJ1-1 | TRBV5-1 | TGCGCCAGCAGCCCCGACAGGGGGACGACTGAAGCTTTCTTT | CASSPDRGTTEAFF
TRBD1 | few | TRBJ1-1 | TRBV27 | TGTGCCAGCAGTTTTCGGACAGGGAGGACTGAAGCTTTCTTT | CASSFRTGRTEAFF
. | many | TRBJ2-2 | TRBV12-3/TRBV12-4 | TGTGCCAGCAGAGGGACCGGGGAGCTGTTTTTT | CASRGTGELFF
TRBD2 | . | TRBJ2-7 | TRBV19 | TGTGCCAGTAAATCCTACGGGGGGTCCTACGAGCAGTACTTC | CASKSYGGSYEQYF
. | . | TRBJ2-7 | TRBV7-2 | TGTGCCAGCAGCTTAGGAAAGGCCAGGGGCTACGAGCAGTACTTC | CASSLGKARGYEQYF
TRBD1 | . | TRBJ1-6 | TRBV4-1 | TGCGCCAGCAGCCAAAACCGGGGAGGGGACAGCTATTCACCCCTCCACTTT | CASSQNRGGDSYSPLHF
TRBD1 | few | TRBJ2-7 | TRBV19 | TGTGCCAGTAGATCCGGGACAGGAGATTACGAGCAGTACTTC | CASRSGTGDYEQYF
TRBD2 | . | TRBJ2-1 | TRBV10-3 | TGTGCCATCAGTGGGACTAGCGGGGGGGGCTACAATGAGCAGTTCTTC | CAISGTSGGGYNEQFF
TRBD2 | . | TRBJ2-5 | TRBV6-1 | TGTGCCAGCAGGGTTAGCGGGGGAATACTACAAGAGACCCAGTACTTC | CASRVSGGILQETQYF
. | few | TRBJ2-3 | TRBV29-1 | TGCAGTTTCCTTTACAGCCTCCACACAGATACGCAGTATTTT | CSFLYSLHTDTQYF
. | few | TRBJ2-1 | TRBV4-3 | TGCGCCAGCAGCCATTTCCGGCAGAACAATGAGCAGTTCTTC | CASSHFRQNNEQFF
. | few | TRBJ2-1 | TRBV29-1 | TGCAGCGTCGCTTTCTATGAGCAGTTCTTC | CSVAFYEQFF
TRBD2 | many | TRBJ2-3 | TRBV5-6 | TGTGCCACAAAAAAACTAGCGGGAGATGCAACAGATACGCAGTATTTT | CATKKLAGDATDTQYF
TRBD1 | . | TRBJ1-3 | TRBV10-3 | TGTGCCATCAGTAGAGGGGGCGCTGGAAACACCATATATTTT | CAISRGGAGNTIYF
TRBD1 | . | TRBJ2-1 | TRBV20-1 | TGCAGTGCTGGTTGGACAGGGACAAGCTCCTACAATGAGCAGTTCTTC | CSAGWTGTSSYNEQFF
. | . | TRBJ1-5 | TRBV19 | TGTGCCAGTAGTATAGCCTCCAGGGAGGATCAGCCCCAGCATTTT | CASSIASREDQPQHF
TRBD2 | . | TRBJ2-3 | TRBV20-1 | TGCAGTGCTAGAGAGTCTAGCGGGACAGATACGCAGTATTTT | CSARESSGTDTQYF
. | few | TRBJ2-2 | TRBV6-2/TRBV6-3 | TGTGCCAGCAGAGAACGGGGACTCGGGGAGCTGTTTTTT | CASRERGLGELFF
TRBD1 | . | TRBJ2-7 | TRBV5-1 | TGCGCCAGCAGCTTGGGGGACAGGGTGGACTACGAGCAGTACTTC | CASSLGDRVDYEQYF
TRBD1 | few | TRBJ1-2 | TRBV6-2/TRBV6-3 | TGTGCCAGCAGTTATTCGGTTGGGACAGGGGACTATGGCTACACCTTC | CASSYSVGTGDYGYTF
. | few | TRBJ2-3 | TRBV27 | TGTGCCAGCAGTCCGTATAACGGCGTGAACACAGATACGCAGTATTTT | CASSPYNGVNTDTQYF
. | . | TRBJ1-6 | TRBV12-3/TRBV12-4 | TGTGCCAGCGGCCCGCTCGCGCGCCCACCCCTCCACTTT | CASGPLARPPLHF
. | . | TRBJ2-7 | TRBV12-3/TRBV12-4 | TGTGCCAGCAGTTTAGGGGAGGCCTACGAGCAGTACTTC | CASSLGEAYEQYF
. | . | TRBJ2-2 | TRBV6-1 | TGTGCCAGCAGTCCCGAGGGTAGCACCGGGGAGCTGTTTTTT | CASSPEGSTGELFF
. | few | TRBJ1-1 | TRBV7-2 | TGTGCCAGCAGCCCCGGGCCCAGCGCTGAAGCTTTCTTT | CASSPGPSAEAFF
TRBD1 | few | TRBJ1-2 | TRBV19 | TGTGCCAGTAGTATAGACCTGACAGGGGTGTATGGCTACACCTTC | CASSIDLTGVYGYTF
. | few | TRBJ1-4 | TRBV11-2 | TGTGCCAGCAGCTTTGGAGGTTATGAAAAACTGTTTTTT | CASSFGGYEKLFF
. | few | TRBJ2-5 | TRBV7-2 | TGTGCCAGCAGCTTAGGAGGTCACTCCCAAGAGACCCAGTACTTC | CASSLGGHSQETQYF
TRBD1 | . | TRBJ2-7 | TRBV20-1 | TGCAGTGCTATGACGAGGGACAGGGGGGATCCATACGAGCAGTACTTC | CSAMTRDRGDPYEQYF
. | few | TRBJ1-3 | TRBV5-1 | TGCGCCAGCAGCTTGGGGGACTTGCCTGGAAACACCATATATTTT | CASSLGDLPGNTIYF
. | . | TRBJ2-7 | TRBV11-2 | TGTGCCAGCGCTGATAAGGCGGCTAACCCCTACGAGCAGTACTTC | CASADKAANPYEQYF
. | . | TRBJ1-1 | TRBV6-1 | TGTGCCAGCAGTGGAACAACTGAAGCTTTCTTT | CASSGTTEAFF
. | . | TRBJ2-3 | TRBV6-4 | TGTGCCAGCAGTGCCCTCACAGGGACAGATACGCAGTATTTT | CASSALTGTDTQYF
. | few | TRBJ1-4 | TRBV5-1 | TGCGCCAGCAGCTCGGGGGACACCCAGGGGGAAAAACTGTTTTTT | CASSSGDTQGEKLFF
TRBD1 | few | TRBJ1-5 | TRBV14 | TGTGCCAGCAGCCAATCCGGGACAGGGGGCCCCGGTGGCAATCAGCCCCAGCATTTT | CASSQSGTGGPGGNQPQHF
TRBD1 | . | TRBJ2-7 | TRBV12-3/TRBV12-4 | TGTGCCAGCAGTGATGGACAGGGGTCATCCTACGAGCAGTACTTC | CASSDGQGSSYEQYF
. | few | TRBJ2-5 | TRBV7-2 | TGTGCCAGCAGCTTAGCGGGAATAGGAAGCTACCAAGAGACCCAGTACTTC | CASSLAGIGSYQETQYF
. | . | TRBJ2-2 | TRBV27 | TGTGCCAGCAGTTTATCCATAGCAGCCGGGGAGCTGTTTTTT | CASSLSIAAGELFF
. | few | TRBJ1-1 | TRBV5-4 | TGTGCCAGCACCCCTGTTTCGATGAACACTGAAGCTTTCTTT | CASTPVSMNTEAFF
. | few | TRBJ2-3 | TRBV6-2/TRBV6-3 | TGTGCCAGCAGTTACGGGGCCCTGGATACGCAGTATTTT | CASSYGALDTQYF
. | . | TRBJ2-3 | TRBV2 | TGTGCCAGCATGAAGGAAAACACAGATACGCAGTATTTT | CASMKENTDTQYF